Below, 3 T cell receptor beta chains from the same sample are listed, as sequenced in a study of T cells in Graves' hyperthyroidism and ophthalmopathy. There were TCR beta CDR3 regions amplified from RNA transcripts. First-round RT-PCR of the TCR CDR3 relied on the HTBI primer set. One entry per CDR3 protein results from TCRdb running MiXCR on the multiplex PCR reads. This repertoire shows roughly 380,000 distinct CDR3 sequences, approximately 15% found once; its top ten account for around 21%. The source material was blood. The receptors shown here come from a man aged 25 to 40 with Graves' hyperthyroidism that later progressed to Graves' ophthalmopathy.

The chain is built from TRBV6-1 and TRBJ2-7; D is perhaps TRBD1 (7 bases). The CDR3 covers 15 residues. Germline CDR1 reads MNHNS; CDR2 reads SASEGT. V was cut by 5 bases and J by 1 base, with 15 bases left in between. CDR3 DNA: TGTGCCAGCAGTAGGACAGGAGGGTTGTCCTACGAGCAGTACTTC. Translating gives CASSRTGGLSYEQYF.

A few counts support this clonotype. The CDR3 coding sequence is TGCAGTGCTAGCTTAGGGGAGGGGGCAGATACGCAGTATTTT. Translating it yields CSASLGEGADTQYF. The genes are TRBV20-1 and TRBJ2-3, with a possible D match to TRBD2 (7 bases). The length of the CDR3 is 14 residues. Germline V gene sequence: CDR1 DFQATT, CDR2 SNEGSKA (reference sequence). V was trimmed by 3 bases and J by 4 bases, leaving 14 bases between them.

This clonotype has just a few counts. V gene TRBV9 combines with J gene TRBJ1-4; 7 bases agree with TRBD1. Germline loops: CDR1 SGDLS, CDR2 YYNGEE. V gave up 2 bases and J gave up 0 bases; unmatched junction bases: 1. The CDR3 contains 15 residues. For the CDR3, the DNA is TGTGCCAGCAGCGTCGGACAGGCAACTAATGAAAAACTGTTTTTT. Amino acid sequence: CASSVGQATNEKLFF.